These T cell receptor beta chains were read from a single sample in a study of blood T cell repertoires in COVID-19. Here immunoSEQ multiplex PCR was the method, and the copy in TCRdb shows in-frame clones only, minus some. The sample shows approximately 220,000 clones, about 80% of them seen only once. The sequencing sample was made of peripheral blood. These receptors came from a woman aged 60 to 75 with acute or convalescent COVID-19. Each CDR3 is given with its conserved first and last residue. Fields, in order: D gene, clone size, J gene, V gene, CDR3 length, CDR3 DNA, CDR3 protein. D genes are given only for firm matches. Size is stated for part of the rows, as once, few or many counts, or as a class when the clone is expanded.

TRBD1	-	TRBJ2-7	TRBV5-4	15	TGTGCCAGCAGCTCCCCCGACAGGGGCGCCTACGAGCAGTACTTC	CASSSPDRGAYEQYF
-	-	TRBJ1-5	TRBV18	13	TGTGCCAGCTCACCAGGAGGCAATCAGCCCCAGCATTTT	CASSPGGNQPQHF
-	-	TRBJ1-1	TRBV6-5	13	TGTGCCAGCAGCGGACAGAGGAACACTGAAGCTTTCTTT	CASSGQRNTEAFF
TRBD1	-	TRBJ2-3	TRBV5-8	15	TGTGCCAGCAACCCCGGGACAGGGAGCACAGATACGCAGTATTTT	CASNPGTGSTDTQYF
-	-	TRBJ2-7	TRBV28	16	TGTGCCAGCAGTCCGCTAGCCGAGACAGGAGCCTACGAGCAGTACTTC	CASSPLAETGAYEQYF
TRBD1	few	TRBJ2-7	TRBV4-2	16	TGTGCCAGCAGCCGGTCGCGGACAGGGTTTAACGGCGAGCAGTACTTC	CASSRSRTGFNGEQYF
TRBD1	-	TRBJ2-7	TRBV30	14	TGTGCCTGGAGTGCATACAGGGGAAACTACGAGCAGTACTTC	CAWSAYRGNYEQYF
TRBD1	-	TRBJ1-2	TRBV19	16	TGTGCCAGTAGTATAGTTCATGAGACAGGGGACTATGGCTACACCTTC	CASSIVHETGDYGYTF
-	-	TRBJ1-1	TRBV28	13	TGTGCCAGCAGCCCCGGACAGAACACTGAAGCTTTCTTT	CASSPGQNTEAFF
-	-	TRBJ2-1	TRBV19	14	TGTGCCAGTAGTATTCCTAGCCCCTACAATGAGCAGTTCTTC	CASSIPSPYNEQFF
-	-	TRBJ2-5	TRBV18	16	TGTGCCAGCTCACCACCCCTAGCCGGTATCCAAGAGACCCAGTACTTC	CASSPPLAGIQETQYF
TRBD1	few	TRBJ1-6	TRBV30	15	TGTGCCTGGAGCCCCAAGACAGGGGGCTATTCACCCCTCCACTTT	CAWSPKTGGYSPLHF
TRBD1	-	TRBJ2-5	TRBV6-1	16	TGTGCCAGCAGTGATATCCGGGACAGCCCACGGGAGACCCAGTACTTC	CASSDIRDSPRETQYF
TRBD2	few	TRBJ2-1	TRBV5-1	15	TGCGCCAGCAGTTTAGCGGGACTAGGAGGGAATGAGCAGTTCTTC	CASSLAGLGGNEQFF
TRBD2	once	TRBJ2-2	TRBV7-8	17	TGTGCCAGCAGCCTCAGAGGTAGCGGGGGCTACACCGGGGAGCTGTTTTTT	CASSLRGSGGYTGELFF
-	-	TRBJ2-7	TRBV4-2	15	TGTGCCAGCAGCCAAGATTGGGGGGGGGCCAACGAGCAGTACTTC	CASSQDWGGANEQYF
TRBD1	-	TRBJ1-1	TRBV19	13	TGTGCCAGTATCGACAGGGGGCCCACTGAAGCTTTCTTT	CASIDRGPTEAFF
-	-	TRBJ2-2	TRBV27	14	TGTGCCAGCGGTTACTCCACGAACACCGGGGAGCTGTTTTTT	CASGYSTNTGELFF
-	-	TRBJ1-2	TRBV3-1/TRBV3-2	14	TGTGCCAGCAGCCAAGTGGGAGCTAACTATGGCTACACCTTC	CASSQVGANYGYTF
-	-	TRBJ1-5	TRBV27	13	TGTGCCAGCAGTTTAGGGCACAATCAGCCCCAGCATTTT	CASSLGHNQPQHF
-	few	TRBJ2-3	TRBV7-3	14	TGTGCCAGCAGTCAGACGGGGGGCACAGATACGCAGTATTTT	CASSQTGGTDTQYF
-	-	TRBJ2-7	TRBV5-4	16	TGTGCCAGCAGTCATGACGCGGGACTGAACTCCTACGAGCAGTACTTC	CASSHDAGLNSYEQYF
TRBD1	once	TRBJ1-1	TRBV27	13	TGTGCCAGCAGGATGAACCGGGACAGTGAAGCTTTCTTT	CASRMNRDSEAFF
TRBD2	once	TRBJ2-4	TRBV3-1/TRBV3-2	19	TGTGCCAGCAGCCTCAGACTAGCGGGGGGGCCTCGAGCCAAAAACATTCAGTACTTC	CASSLRLAGGPRAKNIQYF
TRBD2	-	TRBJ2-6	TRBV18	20	TGTGCCAGCTCACCCCTGGCCTTAGCGGGGGGTCTCTCTGGGGCCAACGTCCTGACTTTC	CASSPLALAGGLSGANVLTF
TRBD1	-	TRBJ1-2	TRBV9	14	TGTGCCAGCAGCGCGGGGACAGTTAACTATGGCTACACCTTC	CASSAGTVNYGYTF
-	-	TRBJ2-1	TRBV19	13	TGTGCCAGTAGTATCCGCAGGATGGATGAGCAGTTCTTC	CASSIRRMDEQFF
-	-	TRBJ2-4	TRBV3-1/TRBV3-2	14	TGTGCCAGCAGCCAAGTGGCAGGGAAAAACATTCAGTACTTC	CASSQVAGKNIQYF
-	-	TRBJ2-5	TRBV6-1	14	TGTGCCAGCAGTGAAGTCTTAGTTTTGGAGACCCAGTACTTC	CASSEVLVLETQYF
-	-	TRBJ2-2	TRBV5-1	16	TGCGCCAGCAGCTTGGAAGTGGGGCCGAACACCGGGGAGCTGTTTTTT	CASSLEVGPNTGELFF
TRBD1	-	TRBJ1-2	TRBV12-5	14	TGTGCTAGTGGTTCGCTGACAGGGAACTATGGCTACACCTTC	CASGSLTGNYGYTF
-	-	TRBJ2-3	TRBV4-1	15	TGCGCCAGCAGCCAAACGGGACTCTACACAGATACGCAGTATTTT	CASSQTGLYTDTQYF
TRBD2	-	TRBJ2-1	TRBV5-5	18	TGTGCCAGCAGCCCCGGGACTAGCGGGGCTATGAACTACAATGAGCAGTTCTTC	CASSPGTSGAMNYNEQFF
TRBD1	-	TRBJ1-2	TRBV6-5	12	TGTGCCAGCAGGACAGGGCCCCTCTACTACACCTTC	CASRTGPLYYTF
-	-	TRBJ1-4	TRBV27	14	TGTGCCAGCAGAATGGGGGGGCGCGGTGAAAAACTGTTTTTT	CASRMGGRGEKLFF
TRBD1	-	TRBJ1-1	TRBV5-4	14	TGTGCCAGCAGCCCCGGGACAGGGGCCCCTGAAGCTTTCTTT	CASSPGTGAPEAFF
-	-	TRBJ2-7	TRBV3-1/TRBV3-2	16	TGTGCCAGCAGCCGCCCCGGTCAGGGGCGTCTCGACGAGCAGTACTTC	CASSRPGQGRLDEQYF
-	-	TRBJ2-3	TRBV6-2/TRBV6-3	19	TGTGCCAGCAGTTACTCGAAAGGGAGATTGGGTTTTGGCACAGATACGCAGTATTTT	CASSYSKGRLGFGTDTQYF
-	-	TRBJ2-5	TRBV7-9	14	TGTGCCAGCAGCTTAGGAGGAGATCTAGAGACCCAGTACTTC	CASSLGGDLETQYF
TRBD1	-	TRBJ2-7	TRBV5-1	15	TGCGCCAGCAGCTCGCAGGGGGCGGCATACTACGAGCAGTACTTC	CASSSQGAAYYEQYF
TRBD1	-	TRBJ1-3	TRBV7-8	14	TGTGCCAGCAGCTTCGGACAGGGAGGAAACACCATATATTTT	CASSFGQGGNTIYF
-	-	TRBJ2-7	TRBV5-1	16	TGCGCCAGCAGTGGGTCTCCGGGGATCCGTCCCTACGAGCAGTACTTC	CASSGSPGIRPYEQYF
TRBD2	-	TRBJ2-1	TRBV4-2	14	TGTGCCAGCAGACCCGGGGGGGCCGACAATGAGCAGTTCTTC	CASRPGGADNEQFF
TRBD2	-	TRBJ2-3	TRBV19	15	TGTGCCAGTAGTTCAGCGGGGGGGCTCCGAGATACGCAGTATTTT	CASSSAGGLRDTQYF
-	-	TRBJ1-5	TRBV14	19	TGTGCCAGCAGCTCGAGTGGAGGGCGAGTAGGGTATAGCAATCAGCCCCAGCATTTT	CASSSSGGRVGYSNQPQHF
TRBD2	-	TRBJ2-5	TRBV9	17	TGTGCCAGCAGCGTGGGTACTAGCGGGGGAAACCAAGAGACCCAGTACTTC	CASSVGTSGGNQETQYF
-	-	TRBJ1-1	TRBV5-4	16	TGTGCCAGCAGCTTGGCCCCCAGGCCAGCTAACACTGAAGCTTTCTTT	CASSLAPRPANTEAFF
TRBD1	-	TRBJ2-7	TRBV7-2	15	TGTGCCAGCAAGTCAGGACCGGGACAGAGGGACGAGCAGTACTTC	CASKSGPGQRDEQYF
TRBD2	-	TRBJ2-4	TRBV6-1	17	TGTGCCAGCATTGACCCTGAGCGGGGTAAAGCCAAAAACATTCAGTACTTC	CASIDPERGKAKNIQYF
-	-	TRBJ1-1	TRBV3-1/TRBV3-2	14	TGTGCCAGCAGCCATTCAGGGGTGCGCACTGAAGCTTTCTTT	CASSHSGVRTEAFF
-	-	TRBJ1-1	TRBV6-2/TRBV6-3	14	TGTGCCAGCACCCCCCACGGGTCGAACACTGAAGCTTTCTTT	CASTPHGSNTEAFF
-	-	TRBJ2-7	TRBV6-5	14	TGTGCCAGCATGGAGGTAGGGAAGGGCTACGAGCAGTACTTC	CASMEVGKGYEQYF
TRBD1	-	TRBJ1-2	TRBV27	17	TGTGCCAGCAGCGTAACTCTGGCAGAGGGGGCCCTCTATGGCTACACCTTC	CASSVTLAEGALYGYTF
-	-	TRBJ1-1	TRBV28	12	TGTGCCAGCAGGTCGGGTATCATTGAAGCTTTCTTT	CASRSGIIEAFF